The T cell receptor (beta chain) described here comes from a study of blood T cell repertoires in COVID-19. This CDR3 is built from 13 residues. V gave up 5 bases and J gave up 4 bases; unmatched junction bases: 3. From germline, CDR1 is SGHTA and CDR2 FQGNSA. Method: immunoSEQ multiplex PCR; TCRdb's copy keeps in-frame clones and lacks some. The sample records around 260,000 clones, 91% being singletons. Enrollment of patients from Seattle took place during active infection, with longitudinal follow-up. The sequenced sample consisted of peripheral blood. The gene calls are TRBV7-2 and TRBJ2-3; TRBD2 matches at 7 bases. This TCR was recovered from a woman aged 25 to 39 with COVID-19, enrolled during active disease. For the CDR3, the DNA is TGTGCCAGCAGCGGGAGGGCAGCAGATACGCAGTATTTT. Protein sequence: CASSGRAADTQYF.